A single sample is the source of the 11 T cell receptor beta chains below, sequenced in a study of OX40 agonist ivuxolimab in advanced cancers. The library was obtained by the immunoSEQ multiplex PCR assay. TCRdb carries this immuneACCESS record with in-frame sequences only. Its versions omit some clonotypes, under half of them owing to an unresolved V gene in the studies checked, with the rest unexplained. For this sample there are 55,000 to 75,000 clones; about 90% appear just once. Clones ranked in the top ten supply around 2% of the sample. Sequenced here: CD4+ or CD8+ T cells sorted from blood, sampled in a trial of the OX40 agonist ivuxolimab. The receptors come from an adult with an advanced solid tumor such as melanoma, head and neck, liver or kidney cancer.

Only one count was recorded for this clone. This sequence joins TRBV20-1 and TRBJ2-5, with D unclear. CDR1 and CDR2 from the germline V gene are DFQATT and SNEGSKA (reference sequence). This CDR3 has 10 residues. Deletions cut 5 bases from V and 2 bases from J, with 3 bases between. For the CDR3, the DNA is TGCAGTGCTGAACAAGAGACCCAGTACTTC. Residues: CSAEQETQYF.

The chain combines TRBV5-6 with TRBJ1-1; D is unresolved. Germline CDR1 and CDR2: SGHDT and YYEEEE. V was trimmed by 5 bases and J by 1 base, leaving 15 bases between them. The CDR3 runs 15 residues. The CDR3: CASRRPSTSNTEAFF. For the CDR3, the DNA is TGTGCCAGCAGACGCCCCAGTACCTCGAACACTGAAGCTTTCTTT.

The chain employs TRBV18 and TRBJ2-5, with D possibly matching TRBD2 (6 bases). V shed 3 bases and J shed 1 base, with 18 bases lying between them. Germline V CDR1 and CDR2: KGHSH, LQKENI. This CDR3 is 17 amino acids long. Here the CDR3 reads CASSPPVGGGVQETQYF. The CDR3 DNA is TGTGCCAGCTCACCGCCGGTCGGGGGTGGAGTCCAAGAGACCCAGTACTTC.

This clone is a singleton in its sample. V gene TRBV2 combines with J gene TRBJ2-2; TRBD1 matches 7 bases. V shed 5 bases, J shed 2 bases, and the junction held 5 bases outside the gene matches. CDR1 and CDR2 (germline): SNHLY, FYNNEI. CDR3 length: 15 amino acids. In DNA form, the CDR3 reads TGTGCCAGCAGTAGACCAGGGGGTAACACCGGGGAGCTGTTTTTT. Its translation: CASSRPGGNTGELFF.

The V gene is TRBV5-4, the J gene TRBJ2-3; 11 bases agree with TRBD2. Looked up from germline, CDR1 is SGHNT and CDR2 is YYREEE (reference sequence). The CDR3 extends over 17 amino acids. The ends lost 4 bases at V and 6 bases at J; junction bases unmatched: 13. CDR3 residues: CASSVGLAGFQVDTQYF. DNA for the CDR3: TGTGCCAGCAGCGTTGGACTAGCGGGTTTTCAAGTGGATACGCAGTATTTT.

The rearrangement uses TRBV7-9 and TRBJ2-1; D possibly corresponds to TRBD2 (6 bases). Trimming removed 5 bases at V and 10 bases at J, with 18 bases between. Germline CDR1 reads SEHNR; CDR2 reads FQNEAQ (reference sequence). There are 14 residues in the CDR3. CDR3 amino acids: CASSPQTSSREQFF. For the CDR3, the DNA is TGTGCCAGCAGCCCACAGACTAGTTCGAGAGAGCAGTTCTTC.

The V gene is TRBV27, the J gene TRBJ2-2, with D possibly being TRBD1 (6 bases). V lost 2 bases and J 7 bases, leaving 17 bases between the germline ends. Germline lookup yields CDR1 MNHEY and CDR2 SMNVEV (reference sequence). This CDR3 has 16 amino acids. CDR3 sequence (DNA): TGTGCCAGCAGTTTAGTGAGTGCAGGGGAGCACGGGGAGCTGTTTTTT. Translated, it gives CASSLVSAGEHGELFF.

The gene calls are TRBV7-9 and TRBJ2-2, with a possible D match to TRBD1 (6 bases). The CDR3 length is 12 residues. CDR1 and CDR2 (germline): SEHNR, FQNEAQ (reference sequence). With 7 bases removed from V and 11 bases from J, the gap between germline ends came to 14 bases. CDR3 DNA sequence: TGTGCCAGCAACACAGGGTTATCCGAGCTGTTTTTT. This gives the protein CASNTGLSELFF.

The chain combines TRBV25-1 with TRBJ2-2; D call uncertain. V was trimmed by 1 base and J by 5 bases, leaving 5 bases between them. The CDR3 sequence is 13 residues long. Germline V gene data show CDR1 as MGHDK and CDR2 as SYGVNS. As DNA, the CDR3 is TGTGCCAGCAGTGAATTTGAAACCGGGGAGCTGTTTTTT. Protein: CASSEFETGELFF.

The CDR3 nucleotides are TGTGCCAGCATCTTAAACCGGGGCAGGTCCTACGAGCAGTACTTC. This translates into CASILNRGRSYEQYF. The chain joins TRBV2 to TRBJ2-7, with D perhaps given as TRBD1 or TRBD2 (5 bases each). Germline V gene lookup returns CDR1 SNHLY and CDR2 FYNNEI. Trimming shortened V by 7 bases and J by 1 base, and 17 bases separated the two germline ends. CDR3 size: 15 residues.

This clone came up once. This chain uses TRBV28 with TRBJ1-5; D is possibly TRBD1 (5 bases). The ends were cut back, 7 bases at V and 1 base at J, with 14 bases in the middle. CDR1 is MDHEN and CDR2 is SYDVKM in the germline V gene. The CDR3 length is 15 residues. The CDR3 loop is CASTGQGKSNQPQHF. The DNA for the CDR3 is TGTGCCAGCACGGGGCAAGGGAAAAGCAATCAGCCCCAGCATTTT.